This entry is about one T cell receptor beta chain. Data came from immunoSEQ multiplex PCR; TCRdb stores just in-frame clones and leaves some out. There are approximately 50,000 clones in the sample; roughly 91% occur only once, and over 0.95% lies in the top ten. The data originate from a study of memory CD8 T cells in hepatitis C reinfection. The CDR3 consists of 16 residues. CDR1 is WNHNN, CDR2 SYGVQD, per germline (reference sequence). The ends were cut back, 3 bases at V and 8 bases at J, with 20 bases in the middle. Time point indicated: pre-reinfection, 55 to 20 weeks before reinfection detection. No in vitro expansion preceded TCR sequencing of the sorted cells.

The specimen was naive CD8+ T cells sorted from blood. The receptor's source is a man aged 18 to 29 with hepatitis C virus infection. V usage is TRBV10-1 and J usage is TRBJ2-1; D may be TRBD2 (5 bases). CDR3 DNA sequence: TGCGCCAGCAGTGATCGCGTAGACCGGGGAGTGTATGAGCAGTTCTTC. Protein: CASSDRVDRGVYEQFF.